Reported below is one T cell receptor beta chain. Assay: immunoSEQ multiplex PCR; the TCRdb copy retains only in-frame clones and omits some. This table has 150,000 to 200,000 clones, roughly nine tenths appearing once. The data were obtained in a study of cytomegalovirus exposure and HLA in healthy donors. The sequence was obtained from a woman aged 30 to 39 in good health and CMV-seronegative. Specimen: PBMCs.

This chain's CDR3 is CASSFGQKQETQYF. The CDR3 nucleotides read TGTGCCAGCAGCTTCGGACAGAAACAAGAGACCCAGTACTTC. The chain carries TRBV5-6 and TRBJ2-5; D may be TRBD1 (6 bases). The CDR3 has 14 amino acids. Germline assignment: CDR1 SGHDT and CDR2 YYEEEE. V shed 2 bases and J shed 2 bases, with 10 bases lying between them.